The 8 T cell receptor beta chains given below trace back to one sample, sequenced in a study of CD8+ T cells in alopecia areata. Treatment indicated: oral pan-JAK inhibitor, 5-10 mg twice daily. Extracted RNA was reverse transcribed, and the resulting cDNA served as sequencing template. The assay was immunoSEQ multiplex PCR, and TCRdb's table has in-frame clones only and misses some. The sample shows approximately 160,000 clones, about 60% of them seen only once. The material sequenced was CD4+ T cells sorted from blood, taken at week 24, from a patient treated with tofacitinib. These receptors were collected from a human donor with alopecia areata.

The rearrangement uses TRBV5-6 and TRBJ2-7; tentatively, D is TRBD1 or TRBD2 (6 bases each). Trimming cost V 4 bases and J 6 bases, with 17 bases left between them. Germline assignment: CDR1 SGHDT and CDR2 YYEEEE. The length of the CDR3 is 14 residues. The CDR3: CASSGMGGSREQYF. CDR3 DNA: TGTGCCAGCAGCGGGATGGGGGGCTCACGCGAGCAGTACTTC.

This clone showed up just once. The chain recombines TRBV30 with TRBJ1-4, with D possibly being TRBD1 (6 bases). Germline-derived CDR1 and CDR2 are GTSNPN and SVGIG (reference sequence). Trimming took off 2 bases at V and 0 bases at J, with 19 bases between the two ends. There are 18 residues in the CDR3. The CDR3 DNA reads as TGTGCCTGGAGTAAGGGCACAGGGCCGCTGGCAACTAATGAAAAACTGTTTTTT. This sequence encodes CAWSKGTGPLATNEKLFF.

The chain joins TRBV29-1 to TRBJ2-5; TRBD1 might be the D (6 bases). The germline V and J ends were trimmed by 2 bases and 7 bases, with 17 bases remaining between them. The CDR3 runs 14 residues. Germline CDR1 SQVTM, CDR2 ANQGSEA. CDR3 coding DNA: TGCAGCGTTGAAATCTTGGGGGCCACCGGGACCCAGTACTTC. It encodes CSVEILGATGTQYF. Using reference TRBV29-1 and TRBJ2-5 for the parts outside the CDR3, the full variable domain is SAVISQKPSRDICQRGTSLTIQCQVDSQVTMMFWYRQQPGQSLTLIATANQGSEATYESGFVIDKFPISRPNLTFSTLTVSNMSPEDSSIYLCSVEILGATGTQYFGPGTRLLVL.

In its sample, this clone was seen a few times. The genes are TRBV5-1 and TRBJ1-2; 11 bases are a match to TRBD1. V gave up 4 bases and J gave up 5 bases; unmatched junction bases: 7. From germline, CDR1 is SGHRS and CDR2 YFSETQ. The CDR3 is 15 amino acids. As DNA, the CDR3 is TGCGCCAGCAGCGCTTCCGGGACAGGGGGTTATGGCTACACCTTC. Translation: CASSASGTGGYGYTF.

The V call is TRBV7-9, the J call TRBJ1-4; D is perhaps TRBD1 (5 bases). V was shortened by 1 base and J by 2 bases, with 8 bases between the two germline ends. Germline assignment: CDR1 SEHNR and CDR2 FQNEAQ (reference sequence). This CDR3 region has 15 residues. The CDR3 region is CASSLGTITNEKLFF. The CDR3 nucleotides are TGTGCCAGCAGCTTAGGGACAATCACTAATGAAAAACTGTTTTTT.

This clone is a singleton in its sample. In nucleotides, the CDR3 is TGTGCCAGCAGCTCCGAAGCTTTCTTT. Translated: CASSSEAFF. The gene calls are TRBV6-6 and TRBJ1-1; D not certain. The CDR3 is 9 residues long. Germline V gene lookup returns CDR1 MNHNY and CDR2 SVGAGI (reference sequence). Trimming removed 6 bases from V and 8 bases from J, with 4 bases in between.

This clone showed up just a few times. The gene calls are TRBV4-1 and TRBJ1-2, with 7 positions matching TRBD1. The CDR3 has 14 amino acids. Unmatched junction bases numbered 6, after V lost 2 bases and J lost 6 bases. The germline V gene encodes CDR1 MGHRA and CDR2 YSYEKL. Written as DNA, the CDR3 is TGCGCCAGCAGCCAACCGACAGGGAGCCATGGCTACACCTTC. It encodes CASSQPTGSHGYTF.

The chain combines TRBV19 with TRBJ2-1; D possibly corresponds to TRBD1 (6 bases). The ends were cut back, 1 base at V and 3 bases at J, with 16 bases in the middle. Germline CDR1 and CDR2: LNHDA and SQIVND (reference sequence). The CDR3 has 17 amino acids. CDR3 DNA sequence: TGTGCCAGTAGTATAGCCAAGGACAGAGGTTACTACAATGAGCAGTTCTTC. This gives the protein CASSIAKDRGYYNEQFF.